The present TCR beta chain was sequenced within a study of T cells expressing NK-cell markers. Remarks on this clonotype: Its target is not known.

From its re-call of the 5' RACE reads, TCRdb lists each CDR3 protein once, without DNA. The sample holds roughly 380,000 distinct CDR3 sequences. Findings of the study overall: A range of about 1.0-8% of CD8+ T cells consisted of dominant NKG2C+ clonotypes in more than five donors.

This CDR3 contains 16 residues. The V gene's germline CDR1 is MGHRA and CDR2 YSYEKL. Sequences were obtained from blood T cells: a sorted CD56 or NKG2C T cell subset, CD4+ or CD8+ T cells, or bulk PBMC T cells (not recorded which). The rearrangement links TRBV4-1 to TRBJ2-3; the TCRdb D gene call, TRBD2, has no DNA to confirm it. This clonotype was sampled from a man aged 18 to 69 in good health. CDR3 sequence: CASSQDPSGGGDTQYF.